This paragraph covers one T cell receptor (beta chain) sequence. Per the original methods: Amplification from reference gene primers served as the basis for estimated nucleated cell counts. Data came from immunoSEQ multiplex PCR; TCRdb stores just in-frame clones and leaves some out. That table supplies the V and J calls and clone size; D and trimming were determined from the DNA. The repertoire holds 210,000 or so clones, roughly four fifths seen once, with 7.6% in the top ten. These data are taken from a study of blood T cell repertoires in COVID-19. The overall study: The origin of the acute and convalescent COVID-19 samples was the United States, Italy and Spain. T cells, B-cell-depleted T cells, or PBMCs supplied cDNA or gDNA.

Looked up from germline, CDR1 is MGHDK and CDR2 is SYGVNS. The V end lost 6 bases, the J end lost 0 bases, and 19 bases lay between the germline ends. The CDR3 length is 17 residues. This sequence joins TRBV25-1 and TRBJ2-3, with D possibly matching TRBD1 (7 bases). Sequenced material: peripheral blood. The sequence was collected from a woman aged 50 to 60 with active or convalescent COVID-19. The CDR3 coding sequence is TGTGCCAGCAGCCCCAGGGGGGCAGGGTGGAGCACAGATACGCAGTATTTT. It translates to CASSPRGAGWSTDTQYF.